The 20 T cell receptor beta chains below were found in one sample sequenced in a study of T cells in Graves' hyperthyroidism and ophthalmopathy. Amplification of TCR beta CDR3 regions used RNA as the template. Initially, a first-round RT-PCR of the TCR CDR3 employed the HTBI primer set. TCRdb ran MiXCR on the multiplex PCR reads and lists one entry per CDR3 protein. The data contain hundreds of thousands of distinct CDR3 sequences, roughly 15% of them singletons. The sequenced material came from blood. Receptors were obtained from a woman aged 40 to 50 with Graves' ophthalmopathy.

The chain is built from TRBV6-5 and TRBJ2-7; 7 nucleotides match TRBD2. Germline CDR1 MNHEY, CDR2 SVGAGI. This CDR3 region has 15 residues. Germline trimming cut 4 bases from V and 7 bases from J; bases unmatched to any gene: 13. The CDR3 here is CASSSPGGRGGEQYF. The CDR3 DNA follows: TGTGCCAGCAGTTCCCCCGGCGGGAGAGGAGGGGAGCAGTACTTC.

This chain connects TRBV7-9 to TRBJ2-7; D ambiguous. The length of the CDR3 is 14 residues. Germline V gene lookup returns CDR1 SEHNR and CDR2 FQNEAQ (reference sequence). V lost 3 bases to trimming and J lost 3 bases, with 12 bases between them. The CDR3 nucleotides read TGTGCCAGCAGCTTTATAACAGCAGACTACGAGCAGTACTTC. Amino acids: CASSFITADYEQYF. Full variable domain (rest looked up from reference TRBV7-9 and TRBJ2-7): DTGVSQNPRHKITKRGQNVTFRCDPISEHNRLYWYRQTLGQGPEFLTYFQNEAQLEKSRLLSDRFSAERPKGSFSTLEIQRTEQGDSAMYLCASSFITADYEQYFGPGTRLTVT.

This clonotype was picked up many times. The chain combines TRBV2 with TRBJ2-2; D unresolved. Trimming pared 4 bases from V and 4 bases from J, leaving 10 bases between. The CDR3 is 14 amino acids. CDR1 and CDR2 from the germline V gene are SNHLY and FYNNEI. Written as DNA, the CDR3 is TGTGCCAGCAGTGTCGGCGCCGCCACCGGGGAGCTGTTTTTT. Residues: CASSVGAATGELFF. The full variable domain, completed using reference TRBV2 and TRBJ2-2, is EPEVTQTPSHQVTQMGQEVILRCVPISNHLYFYWYRQILGQKVEFLVSFYNNEISEKSEIFDDQFSVERPDGSNFTLKIRSTKLEDSAMYFCASSVGAATGELFFGEGSRLTVL.

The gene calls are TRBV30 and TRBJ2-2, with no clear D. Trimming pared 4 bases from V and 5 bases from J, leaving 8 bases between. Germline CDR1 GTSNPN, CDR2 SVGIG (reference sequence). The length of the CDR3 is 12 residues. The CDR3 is CAWTGETGELFF. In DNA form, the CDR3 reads TGTGCCTGGACAGGCGAGACCGGGGAGCTGTTTTTT. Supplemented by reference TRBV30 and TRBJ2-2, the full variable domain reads SQTIHQWPATLVQPVGSPLSLECTVEGTSNPNLYWYRQAAGRGLQLLFYSVGIGQISSEVPQNLSASRPQDRQFILSSKKLLLSDSGFYLCAWTGETGELFFGEGSRLTVL.

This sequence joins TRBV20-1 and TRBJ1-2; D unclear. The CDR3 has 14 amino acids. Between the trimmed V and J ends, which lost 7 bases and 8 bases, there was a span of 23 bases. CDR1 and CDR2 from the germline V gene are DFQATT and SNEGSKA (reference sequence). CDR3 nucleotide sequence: TGCAGTGGGCTAAAGTGGGAATTTCATCGCGGCTACACCTTC. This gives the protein CSGLKWEFHRGYTF.

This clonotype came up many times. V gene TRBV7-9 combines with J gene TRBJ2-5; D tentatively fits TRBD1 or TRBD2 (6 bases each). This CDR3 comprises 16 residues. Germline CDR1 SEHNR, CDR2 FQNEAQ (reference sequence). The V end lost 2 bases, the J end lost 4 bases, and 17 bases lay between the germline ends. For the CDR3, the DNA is TGTGCCAGCAGCTTATACGGCGGGACAATTGGAGAGACCCAGTACTTC. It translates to CASSLYGGTIGETQYF.

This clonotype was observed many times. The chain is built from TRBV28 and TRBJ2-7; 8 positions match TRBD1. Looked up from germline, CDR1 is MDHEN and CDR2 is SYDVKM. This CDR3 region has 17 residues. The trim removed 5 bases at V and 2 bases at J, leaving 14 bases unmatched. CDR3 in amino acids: CASSPYVGGTGPYEQYF. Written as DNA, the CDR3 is TGTGCCAGCAGTCCCTACGTGGGCGGGACAGGCCCCTACGAGCAGTACTTC.

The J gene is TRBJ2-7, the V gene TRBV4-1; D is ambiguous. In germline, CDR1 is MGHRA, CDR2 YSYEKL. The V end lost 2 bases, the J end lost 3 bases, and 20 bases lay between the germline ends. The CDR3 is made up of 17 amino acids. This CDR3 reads CASSQRNVQGQYYEQYF. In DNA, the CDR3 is TGCGCCAGCAGCCAAAGGAATGTACAAGGGCAGTACTACGAGCAGTACTTC.

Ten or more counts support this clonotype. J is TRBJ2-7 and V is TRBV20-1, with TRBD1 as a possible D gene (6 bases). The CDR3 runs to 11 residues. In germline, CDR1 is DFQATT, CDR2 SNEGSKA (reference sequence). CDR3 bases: TGCGGGACAATGTCCTCCTACGAGCAGTACTTC. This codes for CGTMSSYEQYF.

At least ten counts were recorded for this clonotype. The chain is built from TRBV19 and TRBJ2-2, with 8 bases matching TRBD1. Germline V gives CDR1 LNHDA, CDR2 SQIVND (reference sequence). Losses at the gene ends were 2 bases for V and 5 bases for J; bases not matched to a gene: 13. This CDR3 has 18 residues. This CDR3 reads CASSIWGQASPGTGELFF. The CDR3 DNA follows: TGTGCCAGTAGTATATGGGGACAGGCCTCCCCGGGGACCGGGGAGCTGTTTTTT.

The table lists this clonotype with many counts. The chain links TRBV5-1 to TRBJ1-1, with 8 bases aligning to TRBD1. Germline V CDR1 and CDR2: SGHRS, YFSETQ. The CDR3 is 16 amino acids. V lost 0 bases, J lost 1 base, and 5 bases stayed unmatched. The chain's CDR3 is CASSLGTGSGNTEAFF. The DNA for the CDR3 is TGCGCCAGCAGCTTGGGGACAGGGTCAGGGAACACTGAAGCTTTCTTT. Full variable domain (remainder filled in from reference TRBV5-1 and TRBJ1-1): KAGVTQTPRYLIKTRGQQVTLSCSPISGHRSVSWYQQTPGQGLQFLFEYFSETQRNKGNFPGRFSGRQFSNSRSEMNVSTLELGDSALYLCASSLGTGSGNTEAFFGQGTRLTVV.

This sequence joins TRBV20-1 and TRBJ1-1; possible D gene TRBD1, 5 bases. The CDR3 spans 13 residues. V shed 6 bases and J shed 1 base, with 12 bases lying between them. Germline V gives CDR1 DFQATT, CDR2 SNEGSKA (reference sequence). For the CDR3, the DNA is TGCAGTGCGAAGGGACGGCGGAACACTGAAGCTTTCTTT. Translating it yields CSAKGRRNTEAFF.

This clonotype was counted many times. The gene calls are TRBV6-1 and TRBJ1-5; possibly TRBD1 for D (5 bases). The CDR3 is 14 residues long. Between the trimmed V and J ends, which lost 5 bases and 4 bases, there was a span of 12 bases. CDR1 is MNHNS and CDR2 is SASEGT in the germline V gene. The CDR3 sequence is CASSSREINQPQHF. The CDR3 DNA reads TGTGCCAGCAGTAGCAGGGAGATTAATCAGCCCCAGCATTTT.

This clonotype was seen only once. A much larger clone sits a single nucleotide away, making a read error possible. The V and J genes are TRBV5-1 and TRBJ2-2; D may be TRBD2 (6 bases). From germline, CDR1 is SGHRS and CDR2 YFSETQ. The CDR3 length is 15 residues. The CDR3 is CASSWTINTGGELVF. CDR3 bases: TGCGCCAGCAGCTGGACGATTAACACGGGCGGGGAGCTGGTTTTT.

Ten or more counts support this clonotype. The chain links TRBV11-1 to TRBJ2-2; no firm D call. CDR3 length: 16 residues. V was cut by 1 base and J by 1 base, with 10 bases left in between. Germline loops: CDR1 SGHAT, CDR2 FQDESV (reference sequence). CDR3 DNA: TGTGCCAGCAGCTTAGGTGACGGATGGAACACCGGGGAGCTGTTTTTT. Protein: CASSLGDGWNTGELFF.

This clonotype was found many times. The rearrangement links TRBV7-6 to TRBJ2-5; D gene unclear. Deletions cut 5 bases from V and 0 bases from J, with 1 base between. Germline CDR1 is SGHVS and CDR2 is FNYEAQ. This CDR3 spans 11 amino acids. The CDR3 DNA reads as TGTGCCAGCAGCCACCAAGAGACCCAGTACTTC. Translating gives CASSHQETQYF.

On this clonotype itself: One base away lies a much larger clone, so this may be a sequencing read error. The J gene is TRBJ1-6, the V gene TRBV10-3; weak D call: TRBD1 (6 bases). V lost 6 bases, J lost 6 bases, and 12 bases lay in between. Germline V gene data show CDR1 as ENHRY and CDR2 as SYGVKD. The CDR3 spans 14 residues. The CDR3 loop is CAISSDRFNSPLHF. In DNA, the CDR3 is TGTGCCATCAGCTCAGACAGGTTTAATTCACCCCTCCACTTT.

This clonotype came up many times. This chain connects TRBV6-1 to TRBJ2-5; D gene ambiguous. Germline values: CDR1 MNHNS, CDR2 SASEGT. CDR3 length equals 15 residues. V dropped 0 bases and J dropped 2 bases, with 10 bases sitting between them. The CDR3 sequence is CASSEALRIQETQYF. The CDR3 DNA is TGTGCCAGCAGTGAAGCGCTGAGGATACAAGAGACCCAGTACTTC.

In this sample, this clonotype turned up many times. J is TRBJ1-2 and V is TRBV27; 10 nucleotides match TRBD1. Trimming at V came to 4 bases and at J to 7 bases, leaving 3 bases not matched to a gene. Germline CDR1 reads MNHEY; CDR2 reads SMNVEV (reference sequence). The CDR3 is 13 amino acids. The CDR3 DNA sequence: TGTGCCAGCAGTTCTAGGACAGGGGGTGGCTACACCTTC. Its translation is CASSSRTGGGYTF.

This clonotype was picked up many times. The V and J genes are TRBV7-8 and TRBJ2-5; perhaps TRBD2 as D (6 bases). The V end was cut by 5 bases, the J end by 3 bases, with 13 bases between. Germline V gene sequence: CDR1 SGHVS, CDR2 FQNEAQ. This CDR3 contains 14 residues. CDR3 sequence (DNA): TGTGCCAGCAGCCCCGGAGGGCCGGAAGAGACCCAGTACTTC. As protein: CASSPGGPEETQYF.